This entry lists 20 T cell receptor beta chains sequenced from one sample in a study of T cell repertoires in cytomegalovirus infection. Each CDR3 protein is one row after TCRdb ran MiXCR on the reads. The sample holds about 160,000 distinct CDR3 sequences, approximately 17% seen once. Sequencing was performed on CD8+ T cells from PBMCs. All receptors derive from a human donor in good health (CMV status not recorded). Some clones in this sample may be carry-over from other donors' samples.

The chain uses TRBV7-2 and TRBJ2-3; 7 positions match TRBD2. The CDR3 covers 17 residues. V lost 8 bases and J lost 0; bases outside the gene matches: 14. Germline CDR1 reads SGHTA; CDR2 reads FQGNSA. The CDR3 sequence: CASVPYSGAISTDTQYF. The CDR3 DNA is TGTGCCAGCGTTCCCTACAGCGGGGCCATTAGCACAGATACGCAGTATTTT.

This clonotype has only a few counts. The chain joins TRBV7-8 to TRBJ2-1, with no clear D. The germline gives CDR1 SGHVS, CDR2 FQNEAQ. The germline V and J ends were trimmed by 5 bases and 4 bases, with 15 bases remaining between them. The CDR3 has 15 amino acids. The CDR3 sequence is CASSHTWTEYNEQFF. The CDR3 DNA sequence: TGTGCCAGCAGCCACACCTGGACCGAATACAATGAGCAGTTCTTC.

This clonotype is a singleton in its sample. The CDR3: CASSRRDGPDTEAFF. The CDR3 DNA follows: TGTGCCAGCAGCCGCCGGGACGGCCCCGACACTGAAGCTTTCTTT. The chain has TRBV7-6 and TRBJ1-1, with D perhaps TRBD1 (5 bases). Germline CDR1 reads SGHVS; CDR2 reads FNYEAQ. Trimming removed 5 bases from V and 3 bases from J, with 16 bases in between. This CDR3 is 15 amino acids long.

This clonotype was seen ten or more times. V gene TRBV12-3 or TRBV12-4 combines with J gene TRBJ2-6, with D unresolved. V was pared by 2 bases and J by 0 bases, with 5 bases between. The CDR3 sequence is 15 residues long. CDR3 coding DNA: TGTGCCAGCAGTTTATGGGTCTCTGGGGCCAACGTCCTGACTTTC. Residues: CASSLWVSGANVLTF.

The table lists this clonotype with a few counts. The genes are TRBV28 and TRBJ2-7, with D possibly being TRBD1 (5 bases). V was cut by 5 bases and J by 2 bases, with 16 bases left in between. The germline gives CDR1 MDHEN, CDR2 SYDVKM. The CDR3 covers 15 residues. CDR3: CASSPPDKITYEQYF. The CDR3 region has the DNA TGTGCCAGCAGTCCCCCGGACAAAATAACCTACGAGCAGTACTTC.

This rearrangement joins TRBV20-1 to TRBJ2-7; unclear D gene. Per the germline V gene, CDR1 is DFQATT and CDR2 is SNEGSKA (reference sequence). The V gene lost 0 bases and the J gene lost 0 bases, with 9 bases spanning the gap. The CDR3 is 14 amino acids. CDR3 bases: TGCAGTGCTAGAGATCTAGACACCTCCTACGAGCAGTACTTC. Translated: CSARDLDTSYEQYF.

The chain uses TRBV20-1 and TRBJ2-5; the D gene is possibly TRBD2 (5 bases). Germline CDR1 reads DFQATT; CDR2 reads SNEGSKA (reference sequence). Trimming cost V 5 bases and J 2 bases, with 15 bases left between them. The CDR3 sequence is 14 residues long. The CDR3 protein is CSASIGLDQETQYF. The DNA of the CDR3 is TGCAGTGCTTCAATTGGACTCGATCAAGAGACCCAGTACTTC.

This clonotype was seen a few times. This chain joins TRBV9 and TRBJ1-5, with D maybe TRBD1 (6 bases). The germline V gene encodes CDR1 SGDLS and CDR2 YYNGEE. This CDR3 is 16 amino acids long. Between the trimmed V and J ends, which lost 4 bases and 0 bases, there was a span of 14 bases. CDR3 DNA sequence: TGTGCCAGCAGCCCTTTCGAGGGGGATAGCAATCAGCCCCAGCATTTT. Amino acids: CASSPFEGDSNQPQHF.

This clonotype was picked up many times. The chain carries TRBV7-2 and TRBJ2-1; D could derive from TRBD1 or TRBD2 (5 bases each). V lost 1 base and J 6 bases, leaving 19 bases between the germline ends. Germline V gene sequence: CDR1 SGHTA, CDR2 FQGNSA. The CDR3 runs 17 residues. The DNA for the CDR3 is TGTGCCAGCAGCTTAGAATGGGGGTCCACCCAGCTCAATGAGCAGTTCTTC. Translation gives CASSLEWGSTQLNEQFF.

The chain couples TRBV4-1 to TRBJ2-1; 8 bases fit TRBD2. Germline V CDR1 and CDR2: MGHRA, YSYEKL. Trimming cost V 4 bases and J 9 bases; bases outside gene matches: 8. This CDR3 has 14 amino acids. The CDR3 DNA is TGCGCCAGCAGCCCCCCTACTAGCGGTGGTGAGCAGTTCTTC. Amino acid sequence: CASSPPTSGGEQFF.

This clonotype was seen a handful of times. The CDR3 bases are TGTGCCAGCAGCTTAGGCGGACCCAACAGAACCCCCTACGAGCAGTACTTC. It is translated as CASSLGGPNRTPYEQYF. The chain has TRBV7-2 and TRBJ2-7; the D is unclear. Germline V gene data show CDR1 as SGHTA and CDR2 as FQGNSA. CDR3 length equals 17 residues. V dropped 1 base and J dropped 2 bases, with 18 bases sitting between them.

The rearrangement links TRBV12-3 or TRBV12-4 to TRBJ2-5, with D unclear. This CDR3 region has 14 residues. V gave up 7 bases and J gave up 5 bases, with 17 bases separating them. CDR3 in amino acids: CASTYDPVGETQYF. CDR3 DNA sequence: TGTGCCAGCACCTATGACCCGGTTGGGGAGACCCAGTACTTC.

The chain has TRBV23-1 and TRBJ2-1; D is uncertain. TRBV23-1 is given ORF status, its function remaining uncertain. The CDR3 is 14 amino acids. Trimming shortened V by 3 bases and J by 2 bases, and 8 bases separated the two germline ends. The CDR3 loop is CASSQSTTYNEQFF. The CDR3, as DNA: TGCGCCAGCAGTCAGTCTACTACCTACAATGAGCAGTTCTTC.

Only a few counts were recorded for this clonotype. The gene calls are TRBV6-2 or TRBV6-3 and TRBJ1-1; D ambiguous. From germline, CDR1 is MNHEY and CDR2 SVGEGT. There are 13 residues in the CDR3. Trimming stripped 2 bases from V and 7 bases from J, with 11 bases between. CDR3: CASSYGNGVEAFF. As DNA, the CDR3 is TGTGCCAGCAGTTACGGGAACGGCGTTGAAGCTTTCTTT.

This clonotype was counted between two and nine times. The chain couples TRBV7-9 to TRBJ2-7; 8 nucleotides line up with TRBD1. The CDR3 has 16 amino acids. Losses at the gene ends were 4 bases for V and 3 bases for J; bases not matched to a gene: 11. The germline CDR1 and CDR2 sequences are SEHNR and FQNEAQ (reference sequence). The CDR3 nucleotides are TGTGCCAGCAGCTACTTACGGACAGGGTCCTTCTACGAGCAGTACTTC. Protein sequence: CASSYLRTGSFYEQYF.

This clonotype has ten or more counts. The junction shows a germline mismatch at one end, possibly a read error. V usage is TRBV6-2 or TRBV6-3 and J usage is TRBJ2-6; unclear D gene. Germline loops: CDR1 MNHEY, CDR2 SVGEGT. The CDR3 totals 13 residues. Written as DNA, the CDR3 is TGTGCCAGCAGTTATGGAACCGAGAGCGTCCAGACTTTC. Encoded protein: CASSYGTESVQTF.

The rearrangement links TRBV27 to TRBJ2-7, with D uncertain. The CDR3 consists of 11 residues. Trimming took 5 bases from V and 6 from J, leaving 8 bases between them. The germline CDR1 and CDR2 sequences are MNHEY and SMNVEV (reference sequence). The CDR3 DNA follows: TGTGCCAGCAGTGCAGGTTCCGAGCAGTACTTC. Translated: CASSAGSEQYF.

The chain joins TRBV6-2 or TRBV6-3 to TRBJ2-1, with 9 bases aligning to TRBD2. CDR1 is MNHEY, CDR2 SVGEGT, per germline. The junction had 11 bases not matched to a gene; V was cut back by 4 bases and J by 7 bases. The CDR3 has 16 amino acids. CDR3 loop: CASSSPTAGGWNEQFF. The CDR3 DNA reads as TGTGCCAGCAGTTCCCCCACGGCGGGAGGGTGGAATGAGCAGTTCTTC.

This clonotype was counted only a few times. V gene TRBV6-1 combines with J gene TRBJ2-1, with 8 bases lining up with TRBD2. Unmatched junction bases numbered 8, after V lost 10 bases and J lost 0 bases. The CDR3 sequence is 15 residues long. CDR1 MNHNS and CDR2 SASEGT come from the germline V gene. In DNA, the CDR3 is TGTGCCATCTTAGCGGGGCCTAGCTCCTACAATGAGCAGTTCTTC. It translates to CAILAGPSSYNEQFF.

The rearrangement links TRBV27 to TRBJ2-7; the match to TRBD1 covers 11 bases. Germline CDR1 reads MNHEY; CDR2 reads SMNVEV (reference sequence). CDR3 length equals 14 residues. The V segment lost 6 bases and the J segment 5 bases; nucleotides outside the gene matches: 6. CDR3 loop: CASSRTGGFHEQYF. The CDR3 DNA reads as TGTGCCAGCAGCCGGACAGGGGGCTTCCACGAGCAGTACTTC.